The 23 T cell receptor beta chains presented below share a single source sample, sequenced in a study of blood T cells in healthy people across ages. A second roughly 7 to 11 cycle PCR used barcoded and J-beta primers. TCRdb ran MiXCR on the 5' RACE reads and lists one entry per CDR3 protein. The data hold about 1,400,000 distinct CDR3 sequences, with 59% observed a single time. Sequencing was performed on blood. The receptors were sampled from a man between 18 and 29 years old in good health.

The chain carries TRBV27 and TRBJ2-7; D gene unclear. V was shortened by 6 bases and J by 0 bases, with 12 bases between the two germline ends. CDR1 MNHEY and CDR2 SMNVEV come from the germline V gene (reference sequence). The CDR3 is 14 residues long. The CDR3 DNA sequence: TGTGCCAGCAGGCACAACTTGGGCTCCTACGAGCAGTACTTC. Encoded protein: CASRHNLGSYEQYF.

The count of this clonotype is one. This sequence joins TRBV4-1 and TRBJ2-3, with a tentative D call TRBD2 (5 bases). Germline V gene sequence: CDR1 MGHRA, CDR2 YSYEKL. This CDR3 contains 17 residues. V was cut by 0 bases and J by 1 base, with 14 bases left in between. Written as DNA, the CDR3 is TGCGCCAGCAGCCAAGATAAGGAGGTTTCGGGCACAGATACGCAGTATTTT. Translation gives CASSQDKEVSGTDTQYF.

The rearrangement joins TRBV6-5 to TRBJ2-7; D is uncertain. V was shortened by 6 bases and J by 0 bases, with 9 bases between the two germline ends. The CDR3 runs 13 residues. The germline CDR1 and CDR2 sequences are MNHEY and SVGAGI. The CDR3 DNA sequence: TGTGCCAGCAGGCAGACGGCCTCCTACGAGCAGTACTTC. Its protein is CASRQTASYEQYF.

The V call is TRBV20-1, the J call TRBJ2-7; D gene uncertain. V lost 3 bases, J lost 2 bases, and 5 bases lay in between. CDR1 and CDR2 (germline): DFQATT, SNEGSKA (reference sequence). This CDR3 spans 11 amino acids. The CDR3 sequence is CSASRTYEQYF. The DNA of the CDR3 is TGCAGTGCTAGCCGGACCTACGAGCAGTACTTC.

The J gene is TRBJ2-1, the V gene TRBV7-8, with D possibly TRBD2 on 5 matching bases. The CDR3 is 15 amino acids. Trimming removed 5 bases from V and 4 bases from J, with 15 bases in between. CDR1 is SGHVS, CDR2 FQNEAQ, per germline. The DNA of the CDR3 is TGTGCCAGCAGCCTGCTCCCGGGAATATACAATGAGCAGTTCTTC. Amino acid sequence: CASSLLPGIYNEQFF.

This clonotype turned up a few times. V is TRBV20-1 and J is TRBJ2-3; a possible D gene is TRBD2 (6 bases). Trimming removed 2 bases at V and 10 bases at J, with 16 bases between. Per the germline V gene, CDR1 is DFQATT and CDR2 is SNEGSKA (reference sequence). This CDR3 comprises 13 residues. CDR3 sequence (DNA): TGCAGTGCTAGAAACTCCCTGGGGGGTTCGCAGTATTTT. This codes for CSARNSLGGSQYF.

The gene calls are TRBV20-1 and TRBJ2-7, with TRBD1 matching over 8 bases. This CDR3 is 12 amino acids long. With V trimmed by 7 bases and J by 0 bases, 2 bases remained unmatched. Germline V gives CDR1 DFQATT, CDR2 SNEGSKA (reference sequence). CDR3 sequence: CSGTGPSYEQYF. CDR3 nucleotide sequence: TGCAGTGGGACAGGGCCCTCCTACGAGCAGTACTTC.

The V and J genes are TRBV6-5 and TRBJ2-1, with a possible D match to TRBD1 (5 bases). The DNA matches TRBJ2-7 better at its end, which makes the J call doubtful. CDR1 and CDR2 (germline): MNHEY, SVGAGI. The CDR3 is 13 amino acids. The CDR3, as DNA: TGTGCCAGCAGTTATGGCAGGGCCCTCGAGCAGTACTTC. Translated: CASSYGRALEQYF.

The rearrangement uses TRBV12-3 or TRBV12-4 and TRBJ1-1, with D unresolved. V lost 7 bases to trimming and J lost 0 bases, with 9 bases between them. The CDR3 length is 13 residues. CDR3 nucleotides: TGTGCCAGCACTTCGACGGTGAACACTGAAGCTTTCTTT. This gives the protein CASTSTVNTEAFF.

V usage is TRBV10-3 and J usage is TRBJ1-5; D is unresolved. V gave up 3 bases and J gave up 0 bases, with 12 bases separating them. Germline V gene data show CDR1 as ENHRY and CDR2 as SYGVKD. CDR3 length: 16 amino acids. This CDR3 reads CAISDLDGLSNQPQHF. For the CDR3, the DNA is TGTGCCATCAGTGATCTGGATGGGCTTAGCAATCAGCCCCAGCATTTT.

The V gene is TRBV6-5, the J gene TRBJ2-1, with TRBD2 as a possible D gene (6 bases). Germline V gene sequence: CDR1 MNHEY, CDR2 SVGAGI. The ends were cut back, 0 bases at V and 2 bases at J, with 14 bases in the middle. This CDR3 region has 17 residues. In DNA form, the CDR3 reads TGTGCCAGCAGTTACTCGCAGGTCGGGAGCGCCTACAATGAGCAGTTCTTC. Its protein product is CASSYSQVGSAYNEQFF.

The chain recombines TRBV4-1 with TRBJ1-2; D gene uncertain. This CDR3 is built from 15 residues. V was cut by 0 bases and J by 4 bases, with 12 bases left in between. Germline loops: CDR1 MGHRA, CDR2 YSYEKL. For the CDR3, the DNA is TGCGCCAGCAGCCAAGACCAGGACGGATTCTATGGCTACACCTTC. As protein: CASSQDQDGFYGYTF.

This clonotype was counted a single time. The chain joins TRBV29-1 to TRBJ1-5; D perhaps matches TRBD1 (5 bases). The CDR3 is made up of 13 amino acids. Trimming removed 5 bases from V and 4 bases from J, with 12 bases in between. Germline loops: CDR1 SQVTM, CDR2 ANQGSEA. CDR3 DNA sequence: TGCAGCGTTAGGGACGGGTGGAATCAGCCCCAGCATTTT. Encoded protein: CSVRDGWNQPQHF.

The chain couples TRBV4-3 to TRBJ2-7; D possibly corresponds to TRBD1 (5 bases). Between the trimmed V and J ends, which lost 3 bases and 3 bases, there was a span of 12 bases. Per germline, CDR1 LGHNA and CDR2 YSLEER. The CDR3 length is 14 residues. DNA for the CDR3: TGCGCCAGCAGCCAGGATCCGGACATCTACGAGCAGTACTTC. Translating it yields CASSQDPDIYEQYF.

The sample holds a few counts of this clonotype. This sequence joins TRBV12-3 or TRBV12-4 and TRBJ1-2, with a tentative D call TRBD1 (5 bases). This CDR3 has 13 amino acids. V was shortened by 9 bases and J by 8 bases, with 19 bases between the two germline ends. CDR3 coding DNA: TGTGCCAGTCGACCGGGAGGGGTCGGCGGCTACACCTTC. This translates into CASRPGGVGGYTF.

The CDR3 is CASRGTGYTLYGYTF. The CDR3, as DNA: TGTGCCAGCCGCGGGACAGGATACACTCTCTATGGCTACACCTTC. The chain joins TRBV7-9 to TRBJ1-2; 8 bases match TRBD1. The germline CDR1 and CDR2 sequences are SEHNR and FQNEAQ (reference sequence). This CDR3 is 15 amino acids long. V was clipped by 8 bases and J by 4 bases; unmatched bases: 12.

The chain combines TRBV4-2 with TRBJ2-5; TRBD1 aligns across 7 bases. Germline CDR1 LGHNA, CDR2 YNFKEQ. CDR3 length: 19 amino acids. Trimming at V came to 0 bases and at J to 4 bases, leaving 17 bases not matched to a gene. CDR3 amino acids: CASSQDRKNTGVSRETQYF. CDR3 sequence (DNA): TGTGCCAGCAGCCAAGATCGGAAAAATACAGGGGTATCGAGAGAGACCCAGTACTTC.

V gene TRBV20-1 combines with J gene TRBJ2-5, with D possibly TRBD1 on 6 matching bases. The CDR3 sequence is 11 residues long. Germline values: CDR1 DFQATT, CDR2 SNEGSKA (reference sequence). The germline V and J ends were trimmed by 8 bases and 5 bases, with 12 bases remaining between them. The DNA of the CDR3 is TGCAGTAGGACAGTCGGGGAGACCCAGTACTTC. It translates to CSRTVGETQYF.

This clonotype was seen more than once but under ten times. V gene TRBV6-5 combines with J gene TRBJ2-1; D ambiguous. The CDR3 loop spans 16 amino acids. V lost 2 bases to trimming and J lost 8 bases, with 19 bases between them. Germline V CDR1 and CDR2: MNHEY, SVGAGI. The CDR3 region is CASSYKVPSGIDEQFF. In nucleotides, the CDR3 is TGTGCCAGCAGTTACAAGGTTCCCTCGGGTATTGATGAGCAGTTCTTC.

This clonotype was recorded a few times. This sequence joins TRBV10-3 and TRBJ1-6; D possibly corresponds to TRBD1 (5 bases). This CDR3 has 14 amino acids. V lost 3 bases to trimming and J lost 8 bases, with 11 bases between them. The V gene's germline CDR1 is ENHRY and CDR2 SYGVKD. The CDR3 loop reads CAISDGGADSPLHF. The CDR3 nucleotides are TGTGCCATCAGTGACGGGGGAGCGGATTCACCCCTCCACTTT.

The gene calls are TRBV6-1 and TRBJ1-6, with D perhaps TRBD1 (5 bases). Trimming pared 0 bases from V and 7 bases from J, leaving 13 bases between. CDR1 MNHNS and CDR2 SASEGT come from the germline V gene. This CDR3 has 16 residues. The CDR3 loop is CASSEALDGANSPLHF. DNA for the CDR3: TGTGCCAGCAGTGAAGCATTAGACGGGGCAAATTCACCCCTCCACTTT.

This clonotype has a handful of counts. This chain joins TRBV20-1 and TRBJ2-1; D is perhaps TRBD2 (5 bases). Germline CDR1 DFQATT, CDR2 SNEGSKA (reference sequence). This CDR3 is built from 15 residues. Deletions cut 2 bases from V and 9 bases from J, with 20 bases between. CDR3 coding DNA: TGCAGTGCTAGAAGTAGAGAGGGCCAGATAACTGAGCAGTTCTTC. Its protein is CSARSREGQITEQFF.

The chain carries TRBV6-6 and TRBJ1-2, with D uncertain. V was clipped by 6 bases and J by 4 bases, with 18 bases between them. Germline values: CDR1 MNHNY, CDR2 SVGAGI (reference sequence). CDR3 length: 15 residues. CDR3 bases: TGTGCCAGCAGAACTGAAGGGAACAATCTCTATGGCTACACCTTC. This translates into CASRTEGNNLYGYTF.